These T cell receptor beta chains were read from a single sample in a study of human thymus T cells. Sequencing was performed with immunoSEQ multiplex PCR; in TCRdb, only in-frame clones are kept and a portion is missing. This table has some 130,000 clones, more than 90% appearing once. The material sequenced was thymus tissue. The source of these receptors is a boy younger than two with a congenital heart defect but otherwise immunologically healthy. Each CDR3 is given with its conserved first and last residue.

V gene: TRBV7-2; J gene: TRBJ2-7; CDR3 length: 13; CDR3 protein: CASSPGATYEQYF
V gene: TRBV9; J gene: TRBJ1-2; CDR3 length: 18; CDR3 protein: CASSVEGGTEHPNYGYTF
V gene: TRBV30; J gene: TRBJ2-2; CDR3 length: 17; CDR3 protein: CAWRPPLLGGDTGELFF
V gene: TRBV4-1; J gene: TRBJ2-5; CDR3 length: 14; CDR3 protein: CASNLYQGQETQYF
V gene: TRBV11-2; J gene: TRBJ1-4; CDR3 length: 16; CDR3 protein: CASSFPGTEKYEKLFF
V gene: TRBV30; J gene: TRBJ1-6; CDR3 length: 14; CDR3 protein: CAWSVGRGLSPLHF
V gene: TRBV30; J gene: TRBJ1-1; CDR3 length: 18; CDR3 protein: CAWSAPSDRARRGFEAFF
V gene: TRBV19; J gene: TRBJ1-3; CDR3 length: 13; CDR3 protein: CASTERSGNTIYF
V gene: TRBV28; J gene: TRBJ1-6; CDR3 length: 13; CDR3 protein: CASSDRGNSPLHF
V gene: TRBV19; J gene: TRBJ2-2; CDR3 length: 17; CDR3 protein: CASSTPGLAGNTGELFF
V gene: TRBV4-3; J gene: TRBJ1-3; CDR3 length: 16; CDR3 protein: CASSQDYRGSGNTIYF
V gene: TRBV28; J gene: TRBJ2-7; CDR3 length: 16; CDR3 protein: CASRDERDRDSYEQYF
V gene: TRBV7-3; J gene: TRBJ2-3; CDR3 length: 14; CDR3 protein: CASSPDTSTDTQYF
V gene: TRBV21-1; J gene: TRBJ2-1; CDR3 length: 17; CDR3 protein: CASSKTIQRGNYNEQFF
V gene: TRBV9; J gene: TRBJ1-3; CDR3 length: 13; CDR3 protein: CASSVDLGNTIYF
V gene: TRBV28; J gene: TRBJ1-3; CDR3 length: 15; CDR3 protein: CASSRKGVKGNTIYF
V gene: TRBV5-1; J gene: TRBJ2-3; CDR3 length: 16; CDR3 protein: CASRQPGGGITDTQYF
V gene: TRBV5-1; J gene: TRBJ2-3; CDR3 length: 18; CDR3 protein: CASSLQLAGGSSTDTQYF
V gene: TRBV4-1; J gene: TRBJ1-6; CDR3 length: 17; CDR3 protein: CASSQWTPTSRNSPLHF
V gene: TRBV29-1; J gene: TRBJ1-1; CDR3 length: 15; CDR3 protein: CSVEFGRREVTEAFF
V gene: TRBV7-2; J gene: TRBJ2-5; CDR3 length: 16; CDR3 protein: CASSLIQGASPETQYF
V gene: TRBV4-2; J gene: TRBJ1-2; CDR3 length: 15; CDR3 protein: CASSLGLQGACGYTF